This TCR beta chain came from a study of T cell repertoires in cytomegalovirus infection. Study-wide context: Carrying CMV and the relevant HLA type showed in public TCR beta signatures. Study results and caveats: The ex vivo response was dominated by HLA-C-restricted CMV-specific TCR beta clonotypes. Frequencies of public TCR beta families were cumulated, and this identified carriers of CMV plus the relevant HLA.

Note on this clonotype: The target antigen is unknown.

In TCRdb, the reads were re-called with MiXCR into one record per CDR3 protein. This sample carries about 360,000 distinct CDR3 sequences, about a sixth of them seen once, and the ten largest clones take around 10%. Sequences were obtained from PBMCs. The clonotype comes from a human donor in good health (CMV status not recorded). Some clones in this sample may be carry-over from other donors' samples.

CDR3 residues: CSAREGSGTSTDTQYF. CDR3 nucleotide sequence: TGCAGTGCTAGAGAGGGGAGCGGGACTAGCACAGATACGCAGTATTTT. This chain connects TRBV20-1 to TRBJ2-3, with 7 bases lining up with TRBD2. The CDR3 sequence is 16 residues long. The J segment lost 0 bases and the V segment lost 0 bases, leaving 6 bases of the junction unmatched. CDR1 and CDR2 (germline): DFQATT, SNEGSKA (reference sequence).